This TCR beta chain was identified in a study of blood T cells in healthy people across ages. Alongside a J-beta primer mix, a sample-barcoded 5' primer served in a second PCR lasting roughly 6 to 12 cycles. A template-switch adaptor with 12 random nucleotides tagged each cDNA molecule. One entry per CDR3 protein, called by TCRdb with MiXCR from the 5' RACE reads. The profile covers around 1,900,000 distinct CDR3 sequences, with 39% appearing a single time and about 23% taken by the ten largest. Study results and caveats: Measured against age, TCR beta diversity per million T cells decreased in a roughly linear manner. Donor CMV infection status was unknown, possibly confounding age-related changes in expanded clonotypes.

Regarding this clonotype: Antigen: not known.

This CDR3 spans 17 amino acids. The authors extracted at least 5 micrograms of total RNA per sample. The clonotype originates from a human donor in good health. This chain links TRBV21-1 with TRBJ2-1; TRBD2, the table's D call, was not compared with the DNA. TRBV21-1 corresponds to a pseudogene. Sample: blood. The DNA of the CDR3 is TGTGCCAGCAGCTCTCACCCGGGACTAGACAACTTGAATGAGCAGTTCTTC. Its translation is CASSSHPGLDNLNEQFF.